The entry below gives a single T cell receptor beta chain sequence along with its context. At least ten counts were recorded for this clonotype. Its binding antigen is unknown. Base qualities are not recorded, but no much larger clone differs from it by a single base. These data belong to a study of breast tumors, draining lymph nodes, adjacent tissues (dated by TCRdb to 2015 to 2016). Concerning the study at large: The study compared TCR beta repertoires across tumor, adjacent nontumor tissue and axillary lymph nodes from breast cancer patients. In human breast cancer, the study set out to evaluate how tumor, surrounding tissue and draining lymph node repertoires relate to one another and whether T cells may move between these sites. The full study reports these points: Tumor and nontumor tissue repertoires were found to be significantly more similar in luminal-like than in basal-like breast cancer. Rather than being directly demonstrated, the conclusion that tumor T cells originate in lymph nodes was presented as consistent with a hypothesis. Tumors showed preferential V and J gene usage, and their T-cell repertoire diversity fell below that of lymph nodes yet above that of nontumor tissue. A scenario in which most tumor T cells derive from the lymph node and then expand within tumor tissue was judged to be consistent with the data.

The axillary draining lymph nodes of breast cancer patients were the source of the lymph node samples. Taken from the germline V gene (reference sequence), the CDR1 and CDR2 loops are DFQATT and SNEGSKA. The junction shows trimming of 6 bases on V and 2 bases on J, plus 16 bases between the germline ends. Taken from cysteine to phenylalanine, the CDR3 has 14 residues. Here the CDR3 DNA is all that survives: 42 bases in frame from base 1. The listed sequencing device is Illumina HiSeq 2000. Multiplex PCR amplification was used to build the TCR beta chain libraries. High-throughput sequencing was used to analyze the amplified TCR beta chain products. Using fastp trimming at Q25 and MiXCR clonotype assembly, TCRdb reanalyzed the public sequencing data and kept in-frame beta chains. Rows are unified per CDR3 protein, each entry keeping the most common DNA and genes. Present in this sample are about 110,000 distinct CDR3 sequences, around 30% of which were seen just once. The leading ten clones occupy approximately 5% of the sample.

The sequence is built from TRBV20-1 and TRBJ1-2, with the D gene not clear enough to name. The sample consisted of axillary lymph node tissue. The sequence came from a female donor with breast cancer. Some clones in this sample may be carry-over from other donors' samples. Read as DNA, the sequence is TGCAGTGCCCTGACGGTGACGAAGAACTATGGCTACACCTTC. The translation is CSALTVTKNYGYTF.